Each of the 20 T cell receptor beta chains below was sequenced from the same sample in a study of cytomegalovirus exposure and HLA in healthy donors. The PCR made use of 60 Vbeta and 13 Jbeta primers. Profiled with immunoSEQ multiplex PCR; TCRdb holds only in-frame clones, not every one. Its clone listing holds around 210,000 clones. The sequenced sample was PBMCs. Receptor source: a girl aged 2 to 10 in good health and CMV-seropositive.

V is TRBV6-1 and J is TRBJ2-1; 12 bases fit TRBD2. Germline V lookup: CDR1 MNHNS, CDR2 SASEGT. V shed 1 base and J 16 bases; nucleotides not matched to a gene: 8. This CDR3 comprises 14 residues. Here the CDR3 reads CASSEGTSGIPRFF. CDR3 DNA: TGTGCCAGCAGTGAAGGGACTAGCGGGATCCCGCGATTCTTC.

The DNA for the CDR3 is TGTGCCAGCAGTTGGGGGACTAGCCTAACAGATACGCAGTATTTT. It is translated as CASSWGTSLTDTQYF. The chain uses TRBV27 and TRBJ2-3; 9 nucleotides agree with TRBD2. After removal of 4 bases from V and 3 bases from J, the junction contained 5 bases not matched to a gene. CDR1 and CDR2 from the germline V gene are MNHEY and SMNVEV (reference sequence). The CDR3 runs to 15 residues.

This chain uses TRBV29-1 with TRBJ2-1; 11 nucleotides match TRBD1. The V and J ends lost 8 bases and 9 bases, in that order; junction bases with no gene match: 9. Germline V gene data show CDR1 as SQVTM and CDR2 as ANQGSEA. CDR3 length: 13 amino acids. The CDR3 nucleotides read TGCAGCCTCCGCGGACAGGGGGCTGGTGAGCAGTTCTTC. It specifies CSLRGQGAGEQFF.

The J gene is TRBJ2-1, the V gene TRBV9; 10 bases fit TRBD2. V dropped 5 bases and J dropped 1; count of bases not matched to a gene: 6. The CDR3 sequence is 16 residues long. CDR1 SGDLS and CDR2 YYNGEE come from the germline V gene. CDR3 DNA sequence: TGTGCCAGCAGTGGACTAGCGGTTGGGTCCTACAATGAGCAGTTCTTC. Residues: CASSGLAVGSYNEQFF.

The CDR3 DNA reads as TGTGCCAGCAGCTCTGACACAGGGAGCTCCTATAATTCACCCCTCCACTTT. As protein: CASSSDTGSSYNSPLHF. J is TRBJ1-6 and V is TRBV7-9, with a possible D match to TRBD1 (6 bases). The V end was cut by 4 bases, the J end by 0 bases, with 13 bases between. The CDR3 has 17 residues. Germline V gene lookup returns CDR1 SEHNR and CDR2 FQNEAQ (reference sequence).

The chain employs TRBV10-3 and TRBJ2-1; TRBD1 matches at 7 bases. The trim removed 5 bases at V and 8 bases at J, leaving 6 bases unmatched. Germline CDR1 reads ENHRY; CDR2 reads SYGVKD. This CDR3 is 13 amino acids long. The CDR3 DNA reads as TGTGCCATCAGTCTACAGGGGCGGGATGAGCAGTTCTTC. Translation gives CAISLQGRDEQFF.

The J gene is TRBJ2-5, the V gene TRBV7-6, with TRBD2 matching over 11 bases. The CDR3 sequence is 18 residues long. V shed 0 bases and J 5 bases; nucleotides not matched to a gene: 11. Germline V gene lookup returns CDR1 SGHVS and CDR2 FNYEAQ. The DNA of the CDR3 is TGTGCCAGCAGCTTAGCGGTGACTAGCGGGGTTGTAATGGAGACCCAGTACTTC. It yields the protein CASSLAVTSGVVMETQYF. Full variable domain (outside the CDR3, taken from reference TRBV7-6 and TRBJ2-5): GAGVSQSPRYKVTKRGQDVALRCDPISGHVSLYWYRQALGQGPEFLTYFNYEAQQDKSGLPNDRFSAERPEGSISTLTIQRTEQRDSAMYRCASSLAVTSGVVMETQYFGPGTRLLVL.

The chain couples TRBV7-2 to TRBJ2-7, with a tentative D call TRBD2 (6 bases). V lost 2 bases and J 5 bases, leaving 13 bases between the germline ends. The CDR3 contains 14 residues. CDR1 is SGHTA, CDR2 FQGNSA, per germline. Written as DNA, the CDR3 is TGTGCCAGCAGCTTACTATCGGGAGTTAACGAGCAGTACTTC. Protein product: CASSLLSGVNEQYF.

The rearrangement joins TRBV5-1 to TRBJ1-1, with 7 positions matching TRBD1. There are 14 residues in the CDR3. The V segment lost 0 bases and the J segment 10 bases; nucleotides outside the gene matches: 9. CDR1 and CDR2 (germline): SGHRS, YFSETQ. DNA for the CDR3: TGCGCCAGCAGCTTGGTAAAGGACAGGAGAACAGCTTTCTTT. This translates into CASSLVKDRRTAFF.

The chain recombines TRBV2 with TRBJ1-1; D might be TRBD1 (5 bases). Germline V gene data show CDR1 as SNHLY and CDR2 as FYNNEI. The CDR3 has 14 amino acids. V lost 6 bases, J lost 0 bases, and 11 bases lay in between. CDR3 protein: CASRDTRLNTEAFF. CDR3 bases: TGTGCCAGCAGGGACACTCGCCTGAACACTGAAGCTTTCTTT.

The chain is built from TRBV7-9 and TRBJ1-2; no clear D. Trimming pared 5 bases from V and 5 bases from J, leaving 6 bases between. The CDR3 has 11 residues. The germline V gene encodes CDR1 SEHNR and CDR2 FQNEAQ (reference sequence). The CDR3 bases are TGTGCCAGCAGCCCGGGGTATGGCTACACCTTC. It translates to CASSPGYGYTF.

The rearrangement links TRBV6-1 to TRBJ2-3; the match to TRBD2 covers 7 bases. Germline assignment: CDR1 MNHNS and CDR2 SASEGT. The length of the CDR3 is 14 residues. V was clipped by 9 bases and J by 2 bases; unmatched bases: 8. The CDR3 coding sequence is TGTGCCAGTCTCCAGCGGGAATACACAGATACGCAGTATTTT. The encoded protein is CASLQREYTDTQYF.

The J gene is TRBJ2-2, the V gene TRBV11-2, with 10 bases identical to TRBD2. The CDR3 is 19 amino acids. V lost 0 bases and J lost 1; bases outside the gene matches: 8. Germline assignment: CDR1 SGHAT and CDR2 FQNNGV. CDR3 nucleotide sequence: TGTGCCAGCAGCTTAGATCGAGGTCTAGCGGGAGAGAACACCGGGGAGCTGTTTTTT. Protein: CASSLDRGLAGENTGELFF.

The rearrangement links TRBV5-4 to TRBJ1-2; D uncertain. The ends were cut back, 0 bases at V and 1 base at J, with 7 bases in the middle. The CDR3 has 14 amino acids. Germline CDR1 reads SGHNT; CDR2 reads YYREEE (reference sequence). CDR3 DNA sequence: TGTGCCAGCAGCTTGGGGGCGTTTAACTATGGCTACACCTTC. Translation: CASSLGAFNYGYTF.

This chain connects TRBV6-4 to TRBJ2-7; 9 bases are a match to TRBD1. The ends lost 2 bases at V and 4 bases at J; junction bases unmatched: 6. CDR3 length equals 15 residues. Germline V CDR1 and CDR2: MRHNA, SNTAGT. The CDR3 sequence is CASSDRRDRVYEQYF. The CDR3 DNA follows: TGTGCCAGCAGTGACCGAAGGGACAGGGTGTACGAGCAGTACTTC.

The chain links TRBV9 to TRBJ1-2; unclear D gene. The length of the CDR3 is 15 residues. Germline V CDR1 and CDR2: SGDLS, YYNGEE. Trimming shortened V by 3 bases and J by 4 bases, and 16 bases separated the two germline ends. Here the CDR3 reads CASSAEGGRGYGYTF. In DNA, the CDR3 is TGTGCCAGCAGCGCTGAAGGAGGGCGAGGCTATGGCTACACCTTC.

The chain recombines TRBV7-9 with TRBJ2-7; D ambiguous. CDR1 and CDR2 (germline): SEHNR, FQNEAQ (reference sequence). The CDR3 is 13 amino acids. V gave up 5 bases and J gave up 0 bases, with 8 bases separating them. The CDR3 loop reads CASSPDNSYEQYF. CDR3 in DNA: TGTGCCAGCAGCCCCGACAACTCCTACGAGCAGTACTTC.

This chain connects TRBV29-1 to TRBJ1-4; TRBD1 might be the D (5 bases). The V gene's germline CDR1 is SQVTM and CDR2 ANQGSEA. This CDR3 spans 12 amino acids. V was trimmed by 7 bases and J by 0 bases, leaving 6 bases between them. The CDR3 coding sequence is TGCAGCGCGACAGCAACTAATGAAAAACTGTTTTTT. This encodes CSATATNEKLFF.

This chain uses TRBV20-1 with TRBJ2-7, with 8 bases aligning to TRBD1. Trimming at V came to 6 bases and at J to 7 bases, leaving 5 bases not matched to a gene. The CDR3 runs 11 residues. Germline CDR1 reads DFQATT; CDR2 reads SNEGSKA (reference sequence). CDR3 loop: CSADRVQEQYF. The CDR3 coding sequence is TGCAGTGCGGACAGGGTTCAAGAGCAGTACTTC.

The V call is TRBV27, the J call TRBJ2-7; no clear D. Looked up from germline, CDR1 is MNHEY and CDR2 is SMNVEV (reference sequence). This CDR3 spans 14 amino acids. V was cut by 2 bases and J by 0 bases, with 8 bases left in between. The CDR3 DNA reads TGTGCCAGCAGTTTAGGCGGTCCCTCCTACGAGCAGTACTTC. Protein sequence: CASSLGGPSYEQYF.